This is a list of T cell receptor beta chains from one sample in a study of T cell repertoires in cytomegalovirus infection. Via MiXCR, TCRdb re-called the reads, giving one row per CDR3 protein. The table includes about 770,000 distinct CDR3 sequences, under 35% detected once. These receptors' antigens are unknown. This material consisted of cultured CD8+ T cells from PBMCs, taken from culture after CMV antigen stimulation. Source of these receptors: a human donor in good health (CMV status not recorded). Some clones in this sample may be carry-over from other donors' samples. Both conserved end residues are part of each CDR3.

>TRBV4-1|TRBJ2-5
CASSQDPGGTVQETQYF
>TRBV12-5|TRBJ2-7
CASGFLTEGRQRLREQYF
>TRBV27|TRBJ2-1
CASRTGAGNNEQFF
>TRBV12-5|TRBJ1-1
CASGSHGGAAGAFF
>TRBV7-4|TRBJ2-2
CASSLAWTDPRELFF
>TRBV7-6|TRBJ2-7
CASSLEASTYEQYF
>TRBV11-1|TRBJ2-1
CASSQMDRDLWDEQFF
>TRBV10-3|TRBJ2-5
CAISEGGGGQETQYF
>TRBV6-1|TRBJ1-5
CASSERGWGLGNQPQHF
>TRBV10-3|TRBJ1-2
CAIRDWAGEAYGYTF
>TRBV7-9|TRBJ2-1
CASSLKAGGQSDEQFF
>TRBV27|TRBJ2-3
CASSVDRAEWDTQYF
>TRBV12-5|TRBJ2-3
CASGWTAELRRTDTQYF